These 29 T cell receptor beta chains came from one sample sequenced in a study of OX40 agonist ivuxolimab in advanced cancers. The data were produced by immunoSEQ multiplex PCR, yet TCRdb's version contains in-frame clones alone and is incomplete. The data hold some 18,000 clones, with about two thirds observed a single time. This specimen consisted of CD4+ or CD8+ T cells sorted from blood, obtained in a trial of the OX40 agonist ivuxolimab. The receptors stem from an adult with an advanced solid tumor such as melanoma, head and neck, liver or kidney cancer.

The rearrangement uses TRBV27 and TRBJ2-6, with D uncertain. CDR3 size: 17 residues. Germline V gene data show CDR1 as MNHEY and CDR2 as SMNVEV (reference sequence). Trimming shortened V by 5 bases and J by 0 bases, and 14 bases separated the two germline ends. The CDR3 loop is CASSAMAPFSGANVLTF. The CDR3 coding sequence is TGTGCCAGCAGTGCGATGGCGCCTTTCTCTGGGGCCAACGTCCTGACTTTC.

This clone was observed a few times. The chain is built from TRBV7-2 and TRBJ2-1, with 9 bases aligning to TRBD2. The CDR3 is made up of 14 amino acids. Trimming cost V 1 base and J 7 bases; bases outside gene matches: 2. Germline V lookup: CDR1 SGHTA, CDR2 FQGNSA. The CDR3 nucleotides read TGTGCCAGCAGCTTAGGAGGACTAGCGAATGAGCAGTTCTTC. Its translation: CASSLGGLANEQFF.

The CDR3 DNA is TGCGCCAGCAGCCGAGGGGGGAGGAACACTGAAGCTTTCTTT. As protein: CASSRGGRNTEAFF. The V gene is TRBV5-1, the J gene TRBJ1-1; weak D call: TRBD1 (6 bases). The V and J ends lost 4 bases and 1 base respectively, with 11 bases between them. Per the germline V gene, CDR1 is SGHRS and CDR2 is YFSETQ. The CDR3 is made up of 14 amino acids.

The sample holds a few counts of this clone. This chain links TRBV7-8 with TRBJ1-1; D is unclear. Trimming left V 1 base short and J 1 base short, with 7 bases between. CDR3 length: 14 residues. Looked up from germline, CDR1 is SGHVS and CDR2 is FQNEAQ. The CDR3 loop reads CASSLVGGNTEAFF. CDR3 DNA: TGTGCCAGCAGCTTAGTAGGTGGGAACACTGAAGCTTTCTTT.

The genes are TRBV29-1 and TRBJ2-2; D unclear. The V end lost 3 bases, the J end lost 6 bases, and 8 bases lay between the germline ends. Germline CDR1 is SQVTM and CDR2 is ANQGSEA. This CDR3 spans 12 amino acids. DNA of the CDR3: TGCAGCGTTGAGGCTCGTGCCGGGGAGCTGTTTTTT. Protein sequence: CSVEARAGELFF.

V gene TRBV27 combines with J gene TRBJ1-2; no reliable D call. Trimming removed 3 bases from V and 0 bases from J, with 11 bases in between. The CDR3 extends over 15 amino acids. Germline V gene data show CDR1 as MNHEY and CDR2 as SMNVEV (reference sequence). The CDR3: CASSLLGLANYGYTF. As DNA, the CDR3 is TGTGCCAGCAGTTTGTTGGGGTTAGCTAACTATGGCTACACCTTC.

The V call is TRBV5-1, the J call TRBJ2-1; 9 bases align to TRBD1. Trimming at V came to 2 bases and at J to 9 bases, leaving 9 bases not matched to a gene. CDR1 and CDR2 (germline): SGHRS, YFSETQ. The CDR3 has 15 residues. The CDR3 DNA reads as TGCGCCAGCAGCTTAAGTCCCGGGACAGGGTTTGAGCAGTTCTTC. This gives the protein CASSLSPGTGFEQFF.

This clone was seen once. The chain is built from TRBV28 and TRBJ2-7; either TRBD1 or TRBD2 may fit D (5 bases each). Germline CDR1 MDHEN, CDR2 SYDVKM. The CDR3 is made up of 14 amino acids. Trimming cost V 6 bases and J 2 bases, with 14 bases left between them. CDR3 bases: TGTGCCAGCAGCCCCGGGACGGGCGCCTACGAGCAGTACTTC. It yields the protein CASSPGTGAYEQYF.

The gene calls are TRBV7-6 and TRBJ1-2, with D perhaps TRBD1 (6 bases). Deletions cut 5 bases from V and 7 bases from J, with 17 bases between. CDR3 size: 14 residues. CDR1 and CDR2 (germline): SGHVS, FNYEAQ. In nucleotides, the CDR3 is TGTGCCAGCAGCCCTGGGGGGGCAGTACCTGGCTACACCTTC. Amino acids: CASSPGGAVPGYTF.

This sequence joins TRBV10-1 and TRBJ1-4; possibly TRBD1 for D (6 bases). The germline V and J ends were trimmed by 2 bases and 7 bases, with 11 bases remaining between them. CDR3 length: 14 residues. Germline CDR1 WNHNN, CDR2 SYGVQD (reference sequence). The CDR3 is CASSEVQGPEKLFF. DNA of the CDR3: TGCGCCAGCAGTGAGGTACAGGGACCTGAAAAACTGTTTTTT.

This clone was detected only a few times. The rearrangement uses TRBV4-1 and TRBJ2-7; tentatively, D is TRBD2 (5 bases). This CDR3 has 13 amino acids. Germline CDR1 is MGHRA and CDR2 is YSYEKL. Trimming shortened V by 1 base and J by 4 bases, and 8 bases separated the two germline ends. The chain's CDR3 is CASSQAREYEQYF. DNA for the CDR3: TGCGCCAGCAGCCAAGCAAGGGAGTACGAGCAGTACTTC.

The table lists this clone with a few counts. V and J are TRBV19 and TRBJ2-1, with a weak D call TRBD2 (5 bases). The length of the CDR3 is 14 residues. Germline V gene sequence: CDR1 LNHDA, CDR2 SQIVND (reference sequence). The V end lost 11 bases, the J end lost 3 bases, and 17 bases lay between the germline ends. The CDR3 DNA reads as TGTGCCGCCGGTGAGGGCGGATACTACAATGAGCAGTTCTTC. It is translated as CAAGEGGYYNEQFF.

V is TRBV18 and J is TRBJ2-7; D might be TRBD1 or TRBD2, each matching 6 bases. Germline-derived CDR1 and CDR2 are KGHSH and LQKENI. The CDR3 extends over 16 amino acids. Trimming took 0 bases from V and 2 from J, leaving 14 bases between them. In DNA form, the CDR3 reads TGTGCCAGCTCACCACCAACGGGGGCGAGCGCCTACGAGCAGTACTTC. The encoded protein is CASSPPTGASAYEQYF.

The chain uses TRBV6-1 and TRBJ2-1; D remains ambiguous. This CDR3 comprises 17 residues. Germline-derived CDR1 and CDR2 are MNHNS and SASEGT. V dropped 0 bases and J dropped 2 bases, with 14 bases sitting between them. CDR3 sequence: CASSEAGESRTYNEQFF. The CDR3, as DNA: TGTGCCAGCAGTGAAGCCGGTGAGAGTCGGACCTACAATGAGCAGTTCTTC.

This rearrangement joins TRBV7-9 to TRBJ2-7; D call uncertain. From germline, CDR1 is SEHNR and CDR2 FQNEAQ (reference sequence). The CDR3 runs to 14 residues. V lost 4 bases, J lost 1 base, and 11 bases lay in between. The CDR3 sequence is CASSSWTNSYEQYF. The CDR3 DNA follows: TGTGCCAGCAGCTCGTGGACCAATTCCTACGAGCAGTACTTC.

This clone counts as medium-sized. This chain joins TRBV10-2 and TRBJ1-1; D may be TRBD1 (5 bases). V was cut by 7 bases and J by 1 base, with 16 bases left in between. The CDR3 covers 15 residues. Germline lookup yields CDR1 WSHSY and CDR2 SAAADI. CDR3 sequence: CASNPAGPRNTEAFF. The CDR3 DNA sequence: TGCGCCAGCAATCCCGCGGGACCCAGGAACACTGAAGCTTTCTTT.

The V gene is TRBV10-2, the J gene TRBJ1-2, with no clear D. The CDR3 has 13 residues. Trimming removed 2 bases from V and 3 bases from J, with 7 bases in between. Germline CDR1 WSHSY, CDR2 SAAADI. The CDR3 nucleotides are TGCGCCAGCAGTGAGCTGGACCACTATGGCTACACCTTC. Translation: CASSELDHYGYTF.

This clone was observed once. The V gene is TRBV30, the J gene TRBJ2-2; no firm D call. Germline V lookup: CDR1 GTSNPN, CDR2 SVGIG (reference sequence). This CDR3 is built from 14 residues. The V and J ends lost 4 bases and 0 bases respectively, with 9 bases between them. CDR3 bases: TGTGCCTGGACCTACGGACCGAACACCGGGGAGCTGTTTTTT. It encodes CAWTYGPNTGELFF.

The chain employs TRBV11-1 and TRBJ2-3, with D perhaps being TRBD1 or TRBD2 (5 bases each). Per the germline V gene, CDR1 is SGHAT and CDR2 is FQDESV (reference sequence). Trimming removed 5 bases at V and 2 bases at J, with 14 bases between. The CDR3 is made up of 15 amino acids. CDR3: CASSPRGVYTDTQYF. DNA for the CDR3: TGTGCCAGCAGCCCGAGAGGGGTTTACACAGATACGCAGTATTTT.

The chain couples TRBV6-1 to TRBJ2-2; D is possibly TRBD1 (6 bases). Trimming shortened V by 3 bases and J by 4 bases, and 9 bases separated the two germline ends. The CDR3 length is 14 residues. The germline V gene encodes CDR1 MNHNS and CDR2 SASEGT. The CDR3 loop is CASSERTATGELFF. For the CDR3, the DNA is TGTGCCAGCAGTGAGCGGACAGCCACCGGGGAGCTGTTTTTT.

This clone has a handful of counts. The rearrangement joins TRBV7-9 to TRBJ2-1; TRBD2 agrees at 14 bases. The CDR3 is made up of 19 amino acids. Germline V gene data show CDR1 as SEHNR and CDR2 as FQNEAQ (reference sequence). Unmatched junction bases numbered 12, after V lost 5 bases and J lost 3 bases. The CDR3 region is CASSPPGLAGELGYNEQFF. The CDR3 nucleotides are TGTGCCAGCAGCCCCCCGGGACTAGCGGGAGAATTGGGCTACAATGAGCAGTTCTTC.

This clone was recorded a few times. The rearrangement joins TRBV6-5 to TRBJ2-7; D gene uncertain. This CDR3 has 11 amino acids. V lost 5 bases and J 3 bases, leaving 5 bases between the germline ends. Per germline, CDR1 MNHEY and CDR2 SVGAGI. The CDR3 protein is CASSGDYEQYF. DNA for the CDR3: TGTGCCAGCAGTGGGGACTACGAGCAGTACTTC.

V and J are TRBV7-9 and TRBJ2-1; 8 bases line up with TRBD2. Germline lookup yields CDR1 SEHNR and CDR2 FQNEAQ (reference sequence). V shed 7 bases and J 3 bases; nucleotides not matched to a gene: 11. The CDR3 is 16 amino acids. The CDR3 loop is CASKSLAGLSYNEQFF. The CDR3 nucleotides read TGTGCCAGCAAGTCGCTAGCGGGTCTCAGCTACAATGAGCAGTTCTTC.

The gene calls are TRBV21-1 and TRBJ1-5. TRBV21-1 is deemed a pseudogene. The CDR3 runs to 17 residues. In DNA form, the CDR3 reads TGTGCCAGCAGCAGGTTTCGTATTGGGGTGAAGAATCAGCCCCAGCATTTT. It codes for CASSRFRIGVKNQPQHF.

The V and J genes are TRBV7-9 and TRBJ2-7; a possible D gene is TRBD1 (5 bases). This CDR3 has 15 residues. The ends were cut back, 0 bases at V and 0 bases at J, with 9 bases in the middle. Germline CDR1 reads SEHNR; CDR2 reads FQNEAQ (reference sequence). Here the CDR3 reads CASSLAQGISYEQYF. The CDR3 coding sequence is TGTGCCAGCAGCTTAGCCCAGGGAATCTCCTACGAGCAGTACTTC. The complete variable domain, with remaining parts taken from reference TRBV7-9 and TRBJ2-7, reads DTGVSQNPRHKITKRGQNVTFRCDPISEHNRLYWYRQTLGQGPEFLTYFQNEAQLEKSRLLSDRFSAERPKGSFSTLEIQRTEQGDSAMYLCASSLAQGISYEQYFGPGTRLTVT.

This clone occurred once. The CDR3 coding sequence is TGCAGCGCATTAGGGGACAGGGGGCTCTCCTACGAGCAGTACTTC. Protein sequence: CSALGDRGLSYEQYF. The chain uses TRBV29-1 and TRBJ2-7; 12 bases align to TRBD1. Trimming at V came to 7 bases and at J to 0 bases, leaving 7 bases not matched to a gene. The CDR3 sequence is 15 residues long. CDR1 SQVTM and CDR2 ANQGSEA come from the germline V gene.

The gene calls are TRBV11-2 and TRBJ2-1, with a tentative D call TRBD2 (5 bases). This CDR3 contains 15 residues. The V end was cut by 1 base, the J end by 3 bases, with 10 bases between. Per the germline V gene, CDR1 is SGHAT and CDR2 is FQNNGV. The CDR3 DNA follows: TGTGCCAGCAGCTTAGGGGCAGACTACTACAATGAGCAGTTCTTC. Its protein product is CASSLGADYYNEQFF.

V and J are TRBV19 and TRBJ1-1; a possible D gene is TRBD1 (5 bases). CDR1 and CDR2 from the germline V gene are LNHDA and SQIVND (reference sequence). The CDR3 contains 13 residues. Trimming shortened V by 3 bases and J by 2 bases, and 7 bases separated the two germline ends. The CDR3 bases are TGTGCCAGTAGTATGGACACAAACACTGAAGCTTTCTTT. Protein product: CASSMDTNTEAFF.

This chain connects TRBV9 to TRBJ2-1; 9 bases are a match to TRBD2. The germline gives CDR1 SGDLS, CDR2 YYNGEE. The CDR3 consists of 19 residues. The V segment lost 0 bases and the J segment 0 bases; nucleotides outside the gene matches: 10. CDR3 residues: CASSVGAGGPSGSYNEQFF. DNA for the CDR3: TGTGCCAGCAGCGTAGGTGCGGGAGGGCCCTCGGGCTCCTACAATGAGCAGTTCTTC.